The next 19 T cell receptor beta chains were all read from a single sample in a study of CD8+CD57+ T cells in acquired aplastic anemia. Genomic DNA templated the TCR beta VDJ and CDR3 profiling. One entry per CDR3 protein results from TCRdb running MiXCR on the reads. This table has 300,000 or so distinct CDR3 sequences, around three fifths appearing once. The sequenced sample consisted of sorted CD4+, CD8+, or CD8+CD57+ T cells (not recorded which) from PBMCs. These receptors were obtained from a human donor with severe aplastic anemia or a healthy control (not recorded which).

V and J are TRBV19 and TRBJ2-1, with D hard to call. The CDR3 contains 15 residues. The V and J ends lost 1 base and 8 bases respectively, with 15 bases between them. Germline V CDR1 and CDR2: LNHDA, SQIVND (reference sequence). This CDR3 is CASSIVFTRAHEQFF. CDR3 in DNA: TGTGCCAGTAGTATAGTGTTTACAAGGGCCCATGAGCAGTTCTTC.

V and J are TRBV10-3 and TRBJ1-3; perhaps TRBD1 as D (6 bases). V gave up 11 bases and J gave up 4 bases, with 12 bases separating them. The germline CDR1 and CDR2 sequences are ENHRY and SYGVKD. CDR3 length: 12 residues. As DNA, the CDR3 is TGTGCCGCAACAGGGAGCGGAAACACCATATATTTT. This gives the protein CAATGSGNTIYF.

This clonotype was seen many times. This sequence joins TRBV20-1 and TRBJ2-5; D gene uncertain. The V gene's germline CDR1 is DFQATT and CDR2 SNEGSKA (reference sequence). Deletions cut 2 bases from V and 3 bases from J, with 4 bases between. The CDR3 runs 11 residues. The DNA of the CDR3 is TGCAGTGCTAGATTAAAAGAGACCCAGTACTTC. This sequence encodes CSARLKETQYF.

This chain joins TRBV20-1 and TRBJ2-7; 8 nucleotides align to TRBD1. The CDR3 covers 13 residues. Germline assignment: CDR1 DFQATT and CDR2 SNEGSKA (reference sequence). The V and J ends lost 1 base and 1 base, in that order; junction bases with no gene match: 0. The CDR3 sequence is CSARGQGSYEQYF. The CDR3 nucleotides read TGCAGTGCTAGAGGACAGGGGTCCTACGAGCAGTACTTC.

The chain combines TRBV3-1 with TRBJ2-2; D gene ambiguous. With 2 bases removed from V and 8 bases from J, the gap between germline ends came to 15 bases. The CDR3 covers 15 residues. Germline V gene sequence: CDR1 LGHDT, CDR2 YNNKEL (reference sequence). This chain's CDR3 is CASSQLTAGSGELFF. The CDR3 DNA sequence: TGTGCCAGCAGCCAATTAACCGCTGGCTCTGGGGAGCTGTTTTTT.

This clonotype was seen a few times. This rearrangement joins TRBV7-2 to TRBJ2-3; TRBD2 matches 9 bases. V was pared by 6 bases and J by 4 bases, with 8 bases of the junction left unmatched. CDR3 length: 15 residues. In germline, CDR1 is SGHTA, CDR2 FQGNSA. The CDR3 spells CASRPPGLASDTQYF. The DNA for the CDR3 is TGTGCCAGCAGACCCCCGGGACTAGCCTCAGATACGCAGTATTTT.

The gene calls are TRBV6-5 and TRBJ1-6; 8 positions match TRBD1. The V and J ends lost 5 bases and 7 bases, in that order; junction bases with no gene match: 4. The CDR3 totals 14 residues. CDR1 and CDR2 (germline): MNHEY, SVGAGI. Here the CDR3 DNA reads TGTGCCAGCAGTCGGACAGGGAACAATTCACCCCTCCACTTT. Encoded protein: CASSRTGNNSPLHF.

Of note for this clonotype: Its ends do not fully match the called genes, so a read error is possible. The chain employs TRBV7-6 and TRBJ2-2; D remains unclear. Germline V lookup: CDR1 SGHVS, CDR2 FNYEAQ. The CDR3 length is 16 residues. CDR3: CASSLGAGLSTGELFF. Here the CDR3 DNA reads TGTGCTAGCAGCTTAGGTGCCGGGTTAAGCACCGGGGAGCTGTTTTTT.

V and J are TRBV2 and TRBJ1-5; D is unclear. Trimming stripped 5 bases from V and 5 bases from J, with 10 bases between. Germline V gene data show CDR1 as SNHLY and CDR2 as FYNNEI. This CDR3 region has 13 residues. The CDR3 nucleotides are TGTGCCAGCAGTAGGAGTGTAGATCAGCCCCAGCATTTT. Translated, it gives CASSRSVDQPQHF.

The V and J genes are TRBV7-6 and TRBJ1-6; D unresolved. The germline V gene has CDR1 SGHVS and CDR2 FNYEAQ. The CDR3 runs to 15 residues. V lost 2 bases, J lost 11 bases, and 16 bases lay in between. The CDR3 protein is CASSLNSASGTPLHF. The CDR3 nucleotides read TGTGCCAGCAGCTTAAACAGCGCATCCGGGACACCCCTCCACTTT.

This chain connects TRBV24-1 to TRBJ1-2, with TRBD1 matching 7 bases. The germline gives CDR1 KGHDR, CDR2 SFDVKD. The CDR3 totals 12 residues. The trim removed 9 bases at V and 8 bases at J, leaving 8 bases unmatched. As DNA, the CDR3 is TGTGCCACCGGCACAGGGGACGGAGGCTACACCTTC. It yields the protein CATGTGDGGYTF.

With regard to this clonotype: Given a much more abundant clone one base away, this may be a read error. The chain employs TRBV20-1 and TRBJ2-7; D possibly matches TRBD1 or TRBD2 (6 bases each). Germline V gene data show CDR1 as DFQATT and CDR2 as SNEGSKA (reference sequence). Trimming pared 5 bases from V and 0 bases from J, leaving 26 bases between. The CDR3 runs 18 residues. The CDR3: CSAEGGGASSFGSYEQYF. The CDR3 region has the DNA TGCAGTGCTGAGGGGGGAGGAGCGTCTTCATTCGGCTCCTACGAGCAGTACTTC.

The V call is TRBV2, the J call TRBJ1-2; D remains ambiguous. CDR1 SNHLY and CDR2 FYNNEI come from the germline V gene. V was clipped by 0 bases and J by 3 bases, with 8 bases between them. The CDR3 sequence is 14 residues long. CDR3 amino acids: CASSEAKGYYGYTF. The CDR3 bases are TGTGCCAGCAGTGAAGCGAAAGGGTACTATGGCTACACCTTC.

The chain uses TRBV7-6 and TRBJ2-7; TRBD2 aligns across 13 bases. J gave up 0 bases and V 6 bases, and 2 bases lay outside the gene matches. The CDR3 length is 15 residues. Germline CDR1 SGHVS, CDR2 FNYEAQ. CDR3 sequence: CASSWTSGGSYEQYF. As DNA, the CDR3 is TGTGCCAGCAGTTGGACTAGCGGGGGCTCCTACGAGCAGTACTTC.

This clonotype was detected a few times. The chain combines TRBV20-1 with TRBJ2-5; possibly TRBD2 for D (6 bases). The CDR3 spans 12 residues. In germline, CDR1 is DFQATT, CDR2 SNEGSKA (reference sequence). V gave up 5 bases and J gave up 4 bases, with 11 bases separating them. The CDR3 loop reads CSAGLTGETQYF. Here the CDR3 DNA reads TGCAGTGCTGGACTAACGGGAGAGACCCAGTACTTC.

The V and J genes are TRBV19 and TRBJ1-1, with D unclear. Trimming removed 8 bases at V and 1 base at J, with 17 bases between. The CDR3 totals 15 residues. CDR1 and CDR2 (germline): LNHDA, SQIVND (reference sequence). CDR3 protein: CASCPVGYRNTEAFF. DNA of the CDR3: TGTGCCAGTTGCCCTGTGGGGTACAGGAACACTGAAGCTTTCTTT.

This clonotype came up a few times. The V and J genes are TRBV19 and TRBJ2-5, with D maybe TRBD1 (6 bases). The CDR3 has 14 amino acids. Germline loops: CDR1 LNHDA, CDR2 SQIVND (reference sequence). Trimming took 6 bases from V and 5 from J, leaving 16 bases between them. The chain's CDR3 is CASRQQGGVETQYF. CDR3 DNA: TGTGCCAGTAGGCAACAGGGTGGTGTGGAGACCCAGTACTTC.

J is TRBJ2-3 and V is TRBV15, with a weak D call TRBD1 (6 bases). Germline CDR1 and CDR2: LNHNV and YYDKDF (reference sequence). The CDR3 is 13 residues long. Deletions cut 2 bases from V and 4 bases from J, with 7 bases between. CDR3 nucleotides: TGTGCCACCAGCAGAAGGACAGCAGATACGCAGTATTTT. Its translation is CATSRRTADTQYF.

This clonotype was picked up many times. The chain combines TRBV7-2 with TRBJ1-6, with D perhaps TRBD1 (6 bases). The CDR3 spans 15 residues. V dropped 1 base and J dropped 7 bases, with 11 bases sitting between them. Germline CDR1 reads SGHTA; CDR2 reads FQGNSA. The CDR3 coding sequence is TGTGCCAGCAGCTTAGAGACAGGCCAAAATTCACCCCTCCACTTT. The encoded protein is CASSLETGQNSPLHF.